Listed below are T cell receptor beta chains from one sample, sequenced in a study of blood T cell repertoires in COVID-19. Profiling relied on immunoSEQ multiplex PCR, and the TCRdb table lists in-frame clones only, not all of them. This table holds more than 350,000 clones, more than 70% found once. The material sequenced was PBMCs or T cells enriched from blood (not recorded which). The receptors originated from a woman younger than 30 who had been exposed to COVID-19. Both conserved end residues are part of each CDR3. A D gene is named only where the DNA matches it firmly. The listing skips clone size in some rows; elsewhere it reads once, few, many or a size class.

J gene: TRBJ2-5
clone size: -
D gene: -
V gene: TRBV12-3/TRBV12-4
CDR3 DNA: TGTGCCAGCAGTTTCACACTAGCCCAGACCCAGTACTTC
CDR3 protein: CASSFTLAQTQYF

J gene: TRBJ2-3
clone size: -
D gene: -
V gene: TRBV7-2
CDR3 DNA: TGTGCCAGCACCGGACAGGGAGGGGGAGGAGGGCAGTATTTT
CDR3 protein: CASTGQGGGGGQYF

J gene: TRBJ2-1
clone size: few
D gene: TRBD2
V gene: TRBV7-9
CDR3 DNA: TGTGCCAGCAGCTCCCTAGGACTAGCGGGAGAAGAGCAGTTCTTC
CDR3 protein: CASSSLGLAGEEQFF

J gene: TRBJ1-3
clone size: few
D gene: -
V gene: TRBV3-1/TRBV3-2
CDR3 DNA: TGTGCCGCGGGGGGGTTCTCTGGAAACACCATATATTTT
CDR3 protein: CAAGGFSGNTIYF

J gene: TRBJ2-7
clone size: -
D gene: -
V gene: TRBV6-5
CDR3 DNA: TGTGCCAACGCGAGACAGGCCGGATACGAGCAGTACTTC
CDR3 protein: CANARQAGYEQYF

J gene: TRBJ2-1
clone size: once
D gene: -
V gene: TRBV27
CDR3 DNA: TGTGCCACCCCTCCCCCCACTTTCGGAGATGAGCAGTTCTTC
CDR3 protein: CATPPPTFGDEQFF

J gene: TRBJ1-4
clone size: -
D gene: -
V gene: TRBV19
CDR3 DNA: TGTGCCAGTAGTGTGGGCACCGATATCGGAAAACTGTTTTTT
CDR3 protein: CASSVGTDIGKLFF

J gene: TRBJ1-4
clone size: -
D gene: TRBD1
V gene: TRBV9
CDR3 DNA: TGTGCCAGCAGCGCCCTCCCGCAGGGGGCCGGTGAAAAACTGTTTTTT
CDR3 protein: CASSALPQGAGEKLFF

J gene: TRBJ2-2
clone size: -
D gene: -
V gene: TRBV7-9
CDR3 DNA: TGTGCCAGCAGCCCGAGATACACCGGGGAGCTGTTTTTT
CDR3 protein: CASSPRYTGELFF

J gene: TRBJ1-2
clone size: -
D gene: -
V gene: TRBV19
CDR3 DNA: TGTGCCAGTAGTACGCAGAGGGGCTACACCTTC
CDR3 protein: CASSTQRGYTF

J gene: TRBJ1-2
clone size: -
D gene: -
V gene: TRBV4-1
CDR3 DNA: TGCGCCAGCAGCCAAGATAGCAGGGAAGCTAACTATGGCTACACCTTC
CDR3 protein: CASSQDSREANYGYTF

J gene: TRBJ2-2
clone size: -
D gene: -
V gene: TRBV5-4
CDR3 DNA: TGTGCCAGCAGCTTCCGGCGGGACGCGAACACCGGGGAGCTGTTTTTT
CDR3 protein: CASSFRRDANTGELFF

J gene: TRBJ2-7
clone size: -
D gene: -
V gene: TRBV9
CDR3 DNA: TGTGCCAGCAGCGTCGCCCCAGGGGACATAGGCTACGAGCAGTACTTC
CDR3 protein: CASSVAPGDIGYEQYF

J gene: TRBJ1-3
clone size: -
D gene: -
V gene: TRBV4-1
CDR3 DNA: TGCGCCAGCAGCCCAAACTGGTCGGGAAACACCATATATTTT
CDR3 protein: CASSPNWSGNTIYF

J gene: TRBJ2-7
clone size: -
D gene: TRBD1
V gene: TRBV5-1
CDR3 DNA: TGCACCAGCAGGTCGGGACAGGGGGCTTCGGGCGAGCAGTACTTC
CDR3 protein: CTSRSGQGASGEQYF

J gene: TRBJ2-2
clone size: -
D gene: -
V gene: TRBV28
CDR3 DNA: TGTGCCAGCAGTTTATTCGGCAGGGACGGGGAGCTGTTTTTT
CDR3 protein: CASSLFGRDGELFF

J gene: TRBJ1-2
clone size: once
D gene: -
V gene: TRBV25-1
CDR3 DNA: TGTGCCAGCAGTGAAAGGGGATCGATTAACTATGGCTACACCTTC
CDR3 protein: CASSERGSINYGYTF

J gene: TRBJ2-5
clone size: -
D gene: TRBD2
V gene: TRBV11-1
CDR3 DNA: TGTGCCAGCAGCTTAGCGGCCGGGACTAGCGCCTCCGGGACCCAGTACTTC
CDR3 protein: CASSLAAGTSASGTQYF

J gene: TRBJ2-7
clone size: -
D gene: TRBD1
V gene: TRBV5-4
CDR3 DNA: TGTGCCAGCAGCTCCCCCGGGACAGGGGCCTCCTACGAGCAGTACTTC
CDR3 protein: CASSSPGTGASYEQYF

J gene: TRBJ1-2
clone size: -
D gene: -
V gene: TRBV2
CDR3 DNA: TGTGCCAGCAGTGAAAGGAGCTATGGCTACACCTTC
CDR3 protein: CASSERSYGYTF

J gene: TRBJ2-7
clone size: -
D gene: TRBD2
V gene: TRBV27
CDR3 DNA: TGTGCCAGCAGATCTGCGGGAGTCTACTACGAGCAGTACTTC
CDR3 protein: CASRSAGVYYEQYF

J gene: TRBJ1-3
clone size: once
D gene: -
V gene: TRBV5-1
CDR3 DNA: TGCGCCAGCAGCTTGGCCTCGGGGGGCTCTGGAAACACCATATATTTT
CDR3 protein: CASSLASGGSGNTIYF

J gene: TRBJ1-1
clone size: -
D gene: -
V gene: TRBV6-5
CDR3 DNA: TGTGCCAGCAGAGCTGTAACAGGGAACACTGAAGCTTTCTTT
CDR3 protein: CASRAVTGNTEAFF

J gene: TRBJ1-1
clone size: -
D gene: -
V gene: TRBV5-1
CDR3 DNA: TGCGCCAGCAGCTTGGAGATAACTCGCACTGAAGCTTTCTTT
CDR3 protein: CASSLEITRTEAFF

J gene: TRBJ2-7
clone size: -
D gene: TRBD2
V gene: TRBV27
CDR3 DNA: TGTGCCAGCGGAACTAGCGGGAGGATATCTTACGAGCAGTACTTC
CDR3 protein: CASGTSGRISYEQYF

J gene: TRBJ1-2
clone size: -
D gene: -
V gene: TRBV2
CDR3 DNA: TGTGCCAGCAGTCATGAGAGCAGGGCTTATGGCTACACCTTC
CDR3 protein: CASSHESRAYGYTF

J gene: TRBJ2-3
clone size: -
D gene: TRBD1
V gene: TRBV7-9
CDR3 DNA: TGTGCCAGCAGCTTTAGAGGAGGACAGGCCAGCACAGGGACGCAGTATTTT
CDR3 protein: CASSFRGGQASTGTQYF

J gene: TRBJ2-7
clone size: -
D gene: TRBD2
V gene: TRBV7-2
CDR3 DNA: TGTGCCAGCAGCTTAGAATCTGGACTAGGCTACGAGCAGTACTTC
CDR3 protein: CASSLESGLGYEQYF

J gene: TRBJ2-3
clone size: -
D gene: TRBD2
V gene: TRBV19
CDR3 DNA: TGTGCCAGTAGCCCGTCAGCGGGGGTGACAGATACGCAGTATTTT
CDR3 protein: CASSPSAGVTDTQYF

J gene: TRBJ2-1
clone size: -
D gene: -
V gene: TRBV11-2
CDR3 DNA: TGTGCCAGCAGTCCTCGCGATGAGCAGTTCTTC
CDR3 protein: CASSPRDEQFF

J gene: TRBJ2-2
clone size: -
D gene: TRBD2
V gene: TRBV2
CDR3 DNA: TGTGCCAGCAGTGAACTAGCGGGGATAAACACCGGGGAGCTGTTTTTT
CDR3 protein: CASSELAGINTGELFF

J gene: TRBJ2-7
clone size: -
D gene: -
V gene: TRBV2
CDR3 DNA: TGTGCCAGCAGTGTGGGGACTGCTGCCTACGAGCAGTACTTC
CDR3 protein: CASSVGTAAYEQYF

J gene: TRBJ2-7
clone size: -
D gene: -
V gene: TRBV19
CDR3 DNA: TGTGCCAGTAGTATCGCAGGGTTGGTCTACGAGCAGTACTTC
CDR3 protein: CASSIAGLVYEQYF

J gene: TRBJ1-1
clone size: -
D gene: TRBD1
V gene: TRBV28
CDR3 DNA: TGTGCCAGCAGCTCCGACAGGGCGTCGGCTTTCTTT
CDR3 protein: CASSSDRASAFF

J gene: TRBJ1-4
clone size: -
D gene: TRBD1
V gene: TRBV7-2
CDR3 DNA: TGTGCCAGCAGCTTAGGGGACAGGGGTTTTGAAAAACTGTTTTTT
CDR3 protein: CASSLGDRGFEKLFF

J gene: TRBJ2-3
clone size: -
D gene: -
V gene: TRBV7-6
CDR3 DNA: TGTGCCAGCAGCTTAGGAACTAGCAGCCCTAGAGATACGCAGTATTTT
CDR3 protein: CASSLGTSSPRDTQYF

J gene: TRBJ2-3
clone size: -
D gene: -
V gene: TRBV19
CDR3 DNA: TGTGCCAGTAGTCCGGACAGCACCACAGATACGCAGTATTTT
CDR3 protein: CASSPDSTTDTQYF

J gene: TRBJ1-6
clone size: -
D gene: -
V gene: TRBV10-2
CDR3 DNA: TGCGCCAGCAGTGAGCCAGGGGAGTCACCCCTCCACTTT
CDR3 protein: CASSEPGESPLHF

J gene: TRBJ1-4
clone size: few
D gene: -
V gene: TRBV21-1
CDR3 DNA: TGTGCCAGCAGCAAAGCAGGAGGATCCGGACAGGGCAGAGTTTCAACTAATGAAAAACTGTTTTTT
CDR3 protein: CASSKAGGSGQGRVSTNEKLFF

J gene: TRBJ2-1
clone size: -
D gene: -
V gene: TRBV5-1
CDR3 DNA: TGCGCCAGCCGCCAGGGATCAATGAGCTACAATGAGCAGTTCTTC
CDR3 protein: CASRQGSMSYNEQFF

J gene: TRBJ1-6
clone size: -
D gene: TRBD1
V gene: TRBV27
CDR3 DNA: TGTGCCAGCAGCTATATACAGGGGAGCGTCGGTAATTCACCCCTCCACTTT
CDR3 protein: CASSYIQGSVGNSPLHF